The 16 T cell receptor beta chains listed next were all sequenced from one sample in a study of T cells in women clearing cervical HPV infection (dated 2018 in TCRdb). To prepare the library, the immunoSEQ multiplex PCR assay was applied. The immuneACCESS repertoire file appears here via TCRdb, limited to in-frame rearrangements. These files lack a portion of the clones; in checked studies, under half of the deficit traces to unresolved V genes, and the cause of the others is not known. This specimen's table enumerates tens of thousands of clones. The top ten hold 8.4% of the sample. Specimen: blood buffy coat. The receptors shown here come from a woman between 18 and 70 years old with a cervical HPV16 infection that either progressed to CIN3+ or cleared (not recorded which).

The part of the CDR3 DNA that was read is TGTGCCAGTAGTATAGGGTCTGGGCACGTAGAGACC. The encoded protein is CASSIGSGHVET. The whole CDR3 sequence is CASSIGSGHVETQYF. V gene TRBV19 combines with J gene TRBJ2-5; D gene uncertain. The read terminates 3 residues before the CDR3 end, so the remaining end is supplied by the germline J gene. Germline lookup yields CDR1 LNHDA and CDR2 SQIVND (reference sequence). The CDR3 is 15 residues long. Trimming cost V 1 base and J 4 bases, with 13 bases left between them.

Remarks on this clone: Sequencing ends 3 residues short of the CDR3 end; the germline J gene provides the rest. The chain has TRBV6-2 or TRBV6-3 and TRBJ2-3; no clear D gene. This CDR3 comprises 14 residues. Germline CDR1 is MNHEY and CDR2 is SVGEGT. CDR3 loop: CASSYLDSNQPQYF. CDR3 DNA, as far as it was read: TGTGCCAGCAGTTACCTGGATAGCAATCAGCCG.

Details on this clone: Read data end 3 residues before the CDR3 end; the end is taken from the germline J gene. This chain joins TRBV18 and TRBJ1-2; D not certain. CDR3 length: 16 amino acids. The germline V gene has CDR1 KGHSH and CDR2 LQKENI. The CDR3 DNA, read in part, is TGTGCCAGCTCACCACAAGCGGGCCTTGACACAGATACC. Translating gives CASSPQAGLDTDT. The CDR3 as a whole reads CASSPQAGLDTDTYTF.

Note on this clone: One end of the junction is discordant with germline, which a read error may explain. The missing CDR3 end, 3 residues past where the read stops, is filled in from the germline J gene. The rearrangement links TRBV5-3 to TRBJ2-2; D is unresolved. TRBV5-3 is an ORF; its function is uncertain. The CDR3 is 14 amino acids. The sequenced part of the CDR3 DNA is TGTGCCAGAACCCAAGAACATACCACCTGGGAG. Residues: CARTQEHTTWE. The entire CDR3 is CARTQEHTTWELFF.

Here the CDR3 reads CAWYRDRPYEQYF. The sequenced CDR3 bases are TGTGCCTGGTACCGGGACAGACCCTACGAG. V usage is TRBV30 and J usage is TRBJ2-7, with 7 bases identical to TRBD1. The CDR3 goes on 3 residues after the read ends, and that part is filled in from the germline J gene. CDR1 is GTSNPN and CDR2 is SVGIG in the germline V gene (reference sequence). CDR3 size: 13 residues. V gave up 5 bases and J gave up 2 bases; unmatched junction bases: 6.

The CDR3 is CASRDRGIAGANVLTF. The sequenced part of the CDR3 DNA is TGTGCCAGCAGGGACAGGGGAATCGCTGGGGCCAACGTC. The chain combines TRBV2 with TRBJ2-6, with 9 bases lining up with TRBD1. The DNA ends 3 residues before the CDR3 does, and the rest of the CDR3 is filled in from the germline J gene. Germline loops: CDR1 SNHLY, CDR2 FYNNEI. The CDR3 spans 16 residues. The V gene end was trimmed by 6 bases and the J gene end by 2 bases; junction bases not matched to a gene: 5. Filled out from reference TRBV2 and TRBJ2-6, the complete variable domain reads EPEVTQTPSHQVTQMGQEVILRCVPISNHLYFYWYRQILGQKVEFLVSFYNNEISEKSEIFDDQFSVERPDGSNFTLKIRSTKLEDSAMYFCASRDRGIAGANVLTFGAGSRLTVL.

Regarding this clone: The CDR3 is cut off 3 residues early in the read; its end comes from the germline J gene. The chain combines TRBV20-1 with TRBJ1-1; D is unresolved. This CDR3 has 15 residues. V shed 0 bases and J shed 0 bases, with 11 bases lying between them. Germline loops: CDR1 DFQATT, CDR2 SNEGSKA (reference sequence). The DNA read from the CDR3 is TGCAGTGCTAGAGATATTTCTCAGTTGAACACTGAA. Translating gives CSARDISQLNTE. The CDR3 in full is CSARDISQLNTEAFF.

Points on this clone: The read terminates 3 residues ahead of where the CDR3 ends, so the germline J gene completes it. The chain joins TRBV30 to TRBJ1-4, with D possibly TRBD1 on 5 matching bases. This CDR3 comprises 13 residues. Looked up from germline, CDR1 is GTSNPN and CDR2 is SVGIG (reference sequence). This CDR3 reads CASGTRDGSPLFF. The CDR3 DNA, read in part, is TGTGCCTCAGGAACCAGGGATGGCTCACCA.

A remark on this clone: The read halts 3 residues ahead of the CDR3 end, with the missing end drawn from the germline J gene. The chain has TRBV7-7 and TRBJ2-5, with D possibly being TRBD2 (6 bases). The CDR3 runs 17 residues. Germline V CDR1 and CDR2: SSHAT, FNYEAQ (reference sequence). V lost 1 base and J 4 bases, leaving 19 bases between the germline ends. Incomplete CDR3 DNA: TGTGCCAGCAGCTTAGTTGGTGGGCCGGGGGTCGGAGAGACC. It encodes CASSLVGGPGVGET. The full CDR3 reads CASSLVGGPGVGETQYF.

Remarks on this clone: The DNA ends 3 residues before the CDR3 does, and the rest of the CDR3 is filled in from the germline J gene. The chain uses TRBV5-6 and TRBJ1-6, with TRBD1 matching over 7 bases. The CDR3 sequence is 15 residues long. Trimming cost V 0 bases and J 6 bases; bases outside gene matches: 3. CDR1 SGHDT and CDR2 YYEEEE come from the germline V gene. CDR3 region: CASSLGQGFNSPLHF. Incomplete CDR3 DNA: TGTGCCAGCAGCTTGGGACAGGGATTTAATTCACCC.

On this clone: Read coverage stops 3 residues before the CDR3 terminus; the germline J gene supplies the remainder. The chain is built from TRBV18 and TRBJ2-2; 8 bases line up with TRBD1. The germline V gene has CDR1 KGHSH and CDR2 LQKENI. The junction had 12 bases not matched to a gene; V was cut back by 2 bases and J by 1 base. The CDR3 runs to 19 residues. CDR3 region: CASSPSAGPGTGNTGELFF. The sequenced part of the CDR3 DNA is TGTGCCAGCTCACCATCAGCGGGTCCCGGGACAGGGAACACCGGGGAG. Full variable domain (remainder filled in from reference TRBV18 and TRBJ2-2): NAGVMQNPRHLVRRRGQEARLRCSPMKGHSHVYWYRQLPEEGLKFMVYLQKENIIDESGMPKERFSAEFPKEGPSILRIQQVVRGDSAAYFCASSPSAGPGTGNTGELFFGEGSRLTVL.

A word on this clone: The read terminates 3 residues before the CDR3 end, so the remaining end is supplied by the germline J gene. The chain couples TRBV7-3 to TRBJ2-7; D not resolved. Germline-derived CDR1 and CDR2 are SGHTA and FQGTGA. CDR3 size: 13 residues. V lost 5 bases, J lost 3 bases, and 11 bases lay in between. The part of the CDR3 DNA that was read is TGTGCCAGCAGCCGAAACGCCGGCTACGAG. Translation gives CASSRNAGYE. The CDR3, in full, reads CASSRNAGYEQYF.

With regard to this clone: The read falls 3 residues short of the CDR3 end, and the missing part is taken from the germline J gene. The rearrangement uses TRBV30 and TRBJ1-6; the D gene is possibly TRBD1 (5 bases). Germline V gene sequence: CDR1 GTSNPN, CDR2 SVGIG (reference sequence). V was trimmed by 0 bases and J by 10 bases, leaving 10 bases between them. The CDR3 is 13 amino acids. The part of the CDR3 DNA that was read is TGTGCCTGGAGTGTCACAGGCTCCTCACCC. Translation gives CAWSVTGSSP. The whole CDR3 region reads CAWSVTGSSPLHF.

The CDR3 bases that were read are TGTGCCAGCACCCAAGGGTCAAGGGCTTATGAGCCC. The encoded protein is CASTQGSRAYEP. The full CDR3 is CASTQGSRAYEPQHF. The V gene is TRBV2, the J gene TRBJ1-5; D unresolved. The missing CDR3 end, 3 residues past where the read stops, is filled in from the germline J gene. The CDR3 length is 15 residues. Per germline, CDR1 SNHLY and CDR2 FYNNEI. Trimming shortened V by 7 bases and J by 8 bases, and 21 bases separated the two germline ends.

Worth noting for this clone: The CDR3 end falls 3 residues outside the read, so it is completed with the germline J gene. The V gene is TRBV19, the J gene TRBJ2-3, with 13 bases matching TRBD2. This CDR3 has 16 amino acids. From germline, CDR1 is LNHDA and CDR2 SQIVND (reference sequence). The V gene end was trimmed by 2 bases and the J gene end by 6 bases; junction bases not matched to a gene: 5. CDR3 DNA, as far as it was read: TGTGCCAGTAGTATATGGACTAGCGGGAGACTCGATACG. Translating gives CASSIWTSGRLDT. The whole CDR3 reads CASSIWTSGRLDTQYF. Filled out from reference TRBV19 and TRBJ2-3, the complete variable domain reads DGGITQSPKYLFRKEGQNVTLSCEQNLNHDAMYWYRQDPGQGLRLIYYSQIVNDFQKGDIAEGYSVSREKKESFPLTVTSAQKNPTAFYLCASSIWTSGRLDTQYFGPGTRLTVL.

The sequenced part of the CDR3 DNA is TGTGCCAGCAGCGTAGGGACAGGGGTAGTTTATGGC. It yields the protein CASSVGTGVVYG. From start to end, the CDR3 is CASSVGTGVVYGYTF. The chain recombines TRBV5-6 with TRBJ1-2; 10 bases fit TRBD1. The CDR3 is cut off 3 residues early in the read; its end comes from the germline J gene. The CDR3 has 15 amino acids. Trimming took 4 bases from V and 5 from J; bases not matched to a gene: 8. CDR1 is SGHDT and CDR2 is YYEEEE in the germline V gene.